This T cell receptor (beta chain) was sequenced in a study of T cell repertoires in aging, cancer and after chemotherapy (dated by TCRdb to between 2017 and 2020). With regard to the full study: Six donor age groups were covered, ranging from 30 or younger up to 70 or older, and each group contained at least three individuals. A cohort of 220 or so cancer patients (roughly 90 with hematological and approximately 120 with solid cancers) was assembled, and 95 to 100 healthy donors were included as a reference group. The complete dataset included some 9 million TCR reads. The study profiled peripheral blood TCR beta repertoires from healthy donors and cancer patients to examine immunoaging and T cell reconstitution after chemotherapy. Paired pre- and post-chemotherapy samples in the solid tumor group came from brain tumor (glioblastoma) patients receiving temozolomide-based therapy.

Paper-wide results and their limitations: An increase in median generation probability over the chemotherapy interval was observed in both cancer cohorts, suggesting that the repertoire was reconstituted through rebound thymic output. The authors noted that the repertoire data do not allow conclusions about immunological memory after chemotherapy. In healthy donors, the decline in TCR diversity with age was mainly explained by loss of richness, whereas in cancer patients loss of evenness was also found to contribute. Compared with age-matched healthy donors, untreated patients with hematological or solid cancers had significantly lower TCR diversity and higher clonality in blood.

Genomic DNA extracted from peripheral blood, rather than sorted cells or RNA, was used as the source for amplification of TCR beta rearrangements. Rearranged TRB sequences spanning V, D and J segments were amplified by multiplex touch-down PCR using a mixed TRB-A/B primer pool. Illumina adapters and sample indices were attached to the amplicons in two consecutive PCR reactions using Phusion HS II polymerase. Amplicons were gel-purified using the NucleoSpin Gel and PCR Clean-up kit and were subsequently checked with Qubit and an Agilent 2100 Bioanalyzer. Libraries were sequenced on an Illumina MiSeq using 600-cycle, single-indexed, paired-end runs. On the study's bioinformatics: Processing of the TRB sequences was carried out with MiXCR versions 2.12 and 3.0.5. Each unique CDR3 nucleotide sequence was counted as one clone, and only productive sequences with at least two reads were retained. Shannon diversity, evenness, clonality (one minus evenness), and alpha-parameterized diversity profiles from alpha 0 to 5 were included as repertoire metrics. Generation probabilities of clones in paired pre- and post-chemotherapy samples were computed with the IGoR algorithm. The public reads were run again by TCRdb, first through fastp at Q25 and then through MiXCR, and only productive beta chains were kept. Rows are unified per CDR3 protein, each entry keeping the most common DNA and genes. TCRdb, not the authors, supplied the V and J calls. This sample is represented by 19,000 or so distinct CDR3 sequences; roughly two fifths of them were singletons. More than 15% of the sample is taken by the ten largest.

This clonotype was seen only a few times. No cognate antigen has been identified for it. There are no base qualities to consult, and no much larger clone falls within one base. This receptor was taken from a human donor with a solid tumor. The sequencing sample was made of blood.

Read as DNA, the sequence is TGCAGCGTTGCGGGTCAGGGGGACACTGAAGCTTTCTTT. Protein translation: CSVAGQGDTEAFF. This receptor chain uses TRBV29-1 and TRBJ1-1; 7 of the junction bases match TRBD1. CDR1 SQVTM and CDR2 ANQGSEA were looked up in the germline V gene. V loses 4 bases at its end and J loses 3 bases; junction bases beyond the gene matches: 5. Reading from cysteine to phenylalanine, the CDR3 counts 13 amino acids. Only the CDR3 DNA stays, 39 bases, in frame from base 1. With the rest looked up from the reference TRBV29-1 and TRBJ1-1 genes rather than sequenced, the full variable domain is SAVISQKPSRDICQRGTSLTIQCQVDSQVTMMFWYRQQPGQSLTLIATANQGSEATYESGFVIDKFPISRPNLTFSTLTVSNMSPEDSSIYLCSVAGQGDTEAFFGQGTRLTVV.